These 30 T cell receptor beta chains were all obtained from the same sample, sequenced in a study of T cells in women clearing cervical HPV infection. Clones were read by immunoSEQ multiplex PCR, and TCRdb kept only the in-frame ones, dropping some. This sample's table reports 30,000 to 35,000 clones. The sample taken for sequencing was blood buffy coat. The receptors stem from a woman between 18 and 70 years old with a cervical HPV16 infection that either progressed to CIN3+ or cleared (not recorded which).

To note about this clone: The CDR3 end is not reached by the read, which stops 3 residues before it; the germline J gene fills it in. This chain links TRBV18 with TRBJ2-4; perhaps TRBD2 as D (5 bases). CDR1 KGHSH and CDR2 LQKENI come from the germline V gene. CDR3 length: 15 residues. The CDR3 region is CASSPTLTDGDGQYF. The CDR3 DNA, read in part, is TGTGCCAGCTCACCTACTTTAACGGACGGGGATGGT.

Points on this clone: The CDR3 end lies 3 residues beyond the end of the read and is filled in from the germline J gene. The chain recombines TRBV6-9 with TRBJ2-3, with D uncertain. The CDR3 spans 16 residues. The V gene's germline CDR1 is MNHGY and CDR2 SVAAGI. The CDR3 here is CASTLNLGQVRETQYF. The DNA read from the CDR3 is TGTGCCAGCACTCTCAACTTGGGCCAAGTGAGAGAGACG.

Note on this clone: The read finishes 3 residues shy of the CDR3 end, and the germline J gene is used to complete it. The rearrangement joins TRBV5-1 to TRBJ2-3, with 9 bases fitting TRBD1. With V trimmed by 1 base and J by 4 bases, 10 bases remained unmatched. CDR1 is SGHRS and CDR2 is YFSETQ in the germline V gene. This CDR3 is built from 17 residues. Here the CDR3 reads CASSLNFGTGSADTQYF. The CDR3 DNA, read in part, is TGCGCCAGCAGCTTGAATTTCGGGACAGGGTCGGCAGATACG.

As concerns this clone: From the germline J gene comes the end of the CDR3, since the read stops 3 residues before it. This chain connects TRBV6-1 to TRBJ2-7; D is possibly TRBD1 (6 bases). The CDR3 extends over 14 amino acids. The V end was cut by 4 bases, the J end by 0 bases, with 10 bases between. The germline V gene encodes CDR1 MNHNS and CDR2 SASEGT. The CDR3 sequence: CASSVEDSSYEQYF. CDR3 DNA (partial): TGTGCCAGCAGTGTGGAGGACAGCTCCTACGAG.

Note on this clone: The CDR3 is cut off 3 residues early in the read; its end comes from the germline J gene. This rearrangement joins TRBV5-1 to TRBJ2-6, with 9 bases matching TRBD1. J gave up 0 bases and V 6 bases, and 7 bases lay outside the gene matches. The CDR3 loop spans 17 amino acids. Germline V gene lookup returns CDR1 SGHRS and CDR2 YFSETQ. The CDR3 region is CASTKDRGASGANVLTF. The DNA read from the CDR3 is TGCGCCAGCACTAAGGACAGGGGCGCCTCTGGGGCCAACGTC.

With regard to this clone: The read comes to an end 3 residues before the CDR3 does, leaving the germline J gene to fill in the end. The chain is built from TRBV14 and TRBJ1-6; D is uncertain. This CDR3 has 13 amino acids. The germline V gene encodes CDR1 SGHDN and CDR2 FVKESK. Deletions cut 1 base from V and 7 bases from J, with 5 bases between. The DNA read from the CDR3 is TGTGCCAGCAGCCAAGTTATGAATTCACCC. Translated: CASSQVMNSP. The full CDR3 reads CASSQVMNSPLHF.

Note on this clone: At one of its ends the junction is not consistent with the germline gene, which may arise from a read error. Read coverage stops 3 residues before the CDR3 terminus; the germline J gene supplies the remainder. The chain uses TRBV20-1 and TRBJ2-3; 7 bases match TRBD1. The germline V gene encodes CDR1 DFQATT and CDR2 SNEGSKA (reference sequence). The length of the CDR3 is 14 residues. The CDR3 loop is CSAGDREVADTQYF. The CDR3 DNA, read in part, is TGCAGTGCTGGAGACAGGGAAGTGGCAGATACG.

Remarks on this clone: The read terminates 3 residues ahead of where the CDR3 ends, so the germline J gene completes it. This sequence joins TRBV6-4 and TRBJ2-3; TRBD2 matches 11 bases. CDR3 length: 15 amino acids. V was clipped by 3 bases and J by 4 bases; unmatched bases: 3. Germline values: CDR1 MRHNA, CDR2 SNTAGT. CDR3: CASSELAGGSDTQYF. The CDR3 bases that were read are TGTGCCAGCAGTGAGCTAGCGGGGGGATCAGATACG.

Details on this clone: The CDR3 extends 3 residues past the end of the read, so its final part is completed from the germline J gene. V gene TRBV18 combines with J gene TRBJ1-2; D is undetermined. Germline CDR1 reads KGHSH; CDR2 reads LQKENI. The CDR3 covers 13 residues. Incomplete CDR3 DNA: TGTGCCAGCTCACCCCCTATCTCCTACGAC. This codes for CASSPPISYD. Given in full, the CDR3 is CASSPPISYDYTF.

A word on this clone: The read halts 3 residues ahead of the CDR3 end, with the missing end drawn from the germline J gene. J is TRBJ2-1 and V is TRBV7-9, with D unclear. Per germline, CDR1 SEHNR and CDR2 FQNEAQ (reference sequence). The CDR3 has 13 amino acids. Trimming took off 8 bases at V and 9 bases at J, with 17 bases between the two ends. The CDR3 bases that were read are TGTGCCAGCGGTAACGGGTACCGGAGTGAG. It is translated as CASGNGYRSE. The entire CDR3 sequence reads CASGNGYRSEQFF.

Turning to this clone: The read ends 3 residues before the CDR3 terminus; that terminus is restored from the germline J gene. The J gene is TRBJ1-1, the V gene TRBV11-2, with TRBD1 matching 7 bases. The CDR3 contains 15 residues. V shed 5 bases and J 0 bases; nucleotides not matched to a gene: 6. Per germline, CDR1 SGHAT and CDR2 FQNNGV. This CDR3 is CASSQGQVLNTEAFF. The CDR3 DNA, read in part, is TGTGCCAGCAGCCAAGGACAGGTTTTGAACACTGAA.

Comments on this clone: The read halts 3 residues ahead of the CDR3 end, with the missing end drawn from the germline J gene. The rearrangement uses TRBV6-1 and TRBJ1-5; the D gene is possibly TRBD1 (5 bases). CDR1 and CDR2 from the germline V gene are MNHNS and SASEGT. Trimming took 1 base from V and 7 from J, leaving 11 bases between them. CDR3 length equals 14 residues. The CDR3 here is CASSEGGVEQPQHF. The CDR3 bases that were read are TGTGCCAGCAGTGAAGGAGGGGTGGAACAGCCC.

On this clone itself: The observed sequence ends 3 residues before the CDR3 terminus, with the missing tail filled in from the germline J gene. J is TRBJ1-5 and V is TRBV18, with D possibly matching TRBD1 (5 bases). CDR1 is KGHSH, CDR2 LQKENI, per germline. CDR3 length: 13 amino acids. The ends were cut back, 2 bases at V and 5 bases at J, with 7 bases in the middle. The DNA read from the CDR3 is TGTGCCAGCTCACCAGGGGCGGATCAGCCC. Its translation: CASSPGADQP. The CDR3 in its entirety is CASSPGADQPQHF.

This CDR3 reads CASSLDGPQLSGANVLFF. The sequenced part of the CDR3 DNA is TGCGCCAGCAGCTTGGACGGACCGCAACTCTCTGGGGCCAACGTA. The chain links TRBV5-1 to TRBJ1-4; tentative D call: TRBD1 (5 bases). The read ends 3 residues shy of where the CDR3 ends; the end is completed using the germline J gene. This CDR3 has 18 amino acids. Germline V gives CDR1 SGHRS, CDR2 YFSETQ.

To note about this clone: A junction boundary mismatches the germline segment, possibly from a read error. Read coverage stops 3 residues before the CDR3 terminus; the germline J gene supplies the remainder. This specimen includes other DNA sequences encoding the same CDR3. The gene calls are TRBV30 and TRBJ1-3; possibly TRBD1 for D (6 bases). The length of the CDR3 is 13 residues. Germline CDR1 reads GTSNPN; CDR2 reads SVGIG (reference sequence). CDR3 amino acids: CAWQGSGGNTIYF. CDR3 DNA (partial): TGTGCCTGGCAGGGGTCGGGAGGAAACACG.

With respect to this clone: The read terminates 3 residues before the CDR3 end, so the remaining end is supplied by the germline J gene. This sample also contains other DNA sequences that code for the same CDR3. V usage is TRBV5-6 and J usage is TRBJ2-2; 7 bases agree with TRBD2. CDR1 and CDR2 (germline): SGHDT, YYEEEE. The ends lost 4 bases at V and 4 bases at J; junction bases unmatched: 7. The CDR3 has 15 amino acids. The sequenced part of the CDR3 DNA is TGTGCCAGCAGCCCCGGGGGGATGGTCACCGGGGAG. Amino acids: CASSPGGMVTGE. The complete CDR3 reads CASSPGGMVTGELFF.

About this clone: The sequence runs out 3 residues before the end of the CDR3; the remainder is reconstructed from the germline J gene. The V call is TRBV29-1, the J call TRBJ2-3, with TRBD2 matching 10 bases. The length of the CDR3 is 14 residues. Germline V gene data show CDR1 as SQVTM and CDR2 as ANQGSEA. V lost 6 bases, J lost 2 bases, and 5 bases stayed unmatched. The CDR3 bases that were read are TGCAGCGTAGCCGGACTAGCGGTCACAGATACG. Its translation: CSVAGLAVTDT. The entire CDR3 is CSVAGLAVTDTQYF.

To note about this clone: The read ends 3 residues shy of where the CDR3 ends; the end is completed using the germline J gene. The chain links TRBV16 to TRBJ2-2, with D maybe TRBD1 (6 bases). Germline V gene sequence: CDR1 KGHSY, CDR2 FQNENV. CDR3 length: 14 residues. CDR3: CASSQRTVNEKLFF. The CDR3 DNA, read in part, is TGTGCCAGCAGCCAGAGGACAGTTAATGAAAAG.

Of note for this clone: The CDR3 end is not reached by the read, which stops 3 residues before it; the germline J gene fills it in. This chain links TRBV11-3 with TRBJ2-1; tentative D call: TRBD2 (5 bases). The CDR3 is 14 amino acids. Per the germline V gene, CDR1 is SGHNT and CDR2 is YENEEA. V lost 5 bases, J lost 7 bases, and 15 bases lay in between. The sequenced part of the CDR3 DNA is TGTGCCAGCAGCCCCCCGTACCCGGGGAATGAG. It yields the protein CASSPPYPGNE. The whole CDR3 protein reads CASSPPYPGNEQFF.

In the case of this clone: The DNA ends 3 residues before the CDR3 does, and the rest of the CDR3 is filled in from the germline J gene. The chain uses TRBV15 and TRBJ1-4; D may be TRBD1 (6 bases). This CDR3 has 15 amino acids. Trimming took 5 bases from V and 8 from J, leaving 18 bases between them. Per the germline V gene, CDR1 is LNHNV and CDR2 is YYDKDF (reference sequence). The CDR3 region is CATSGRTVRGEKLFF. CDR3 DNA (partial): TGTGCCACCAGCGGACGAACTGTGAGGGGGGAAAAA. Variable domain in full (rest from reference TRBV15 and TRBJ1-4): DAMVIQNPRYQVTQFGKPVTLSCSQTLNHNVMYWYQQKSSQAPKLLFHYYDKDFNNEADTPDNFQSRRPNTSFCFLDIRSPGLGDTAMYLCATSGRTVRGEKLFFGSGTQLSVL.

In the case of this clone: The read gets to within 3 residues of the CDR3 end, and the germline J gene fills in the rest. The chain links TRBV27 to TRBJ1-1; D not resolved. In germline, CDR1 is MNHEY, CDR2 SMNVEV (reference sequence). The CDR3 is made up of 14 amino acids. CDR3 region: CASSPGRGGIEAFF. The sequenced part of the CDR3 DNA is TGTGCCAGCAGTCCCGGGCGGGGAGGAATCGAA.

As to this clone: The sequenced fragment ends 3 residues before the CDR3 boundary, so the rest is inferred from the germline J gene. This chain joins TRBV15 and TRBJ2-3; 9 bases fit TRBD2. V gave up 1 base and J gave up 4 bases; unmatched junction bases: 6. CDR1 is LNHNV and CDR2 is YYDKDF in the germline V gene (reference sequence). There are 16 residues in the CDR3. CDR3 DNA (partial): TGTGCCACCAGCAGAGTAGCGGGAGATGGGTCAGATACG. Residues: CATSRVAGDGSDT. The full CDR3 protein reads CATSRVAGDGSDTQYF. Variable domain in full (rest from reference TRBV15 and TRBJ2-3): DAMVIQNPRYQVTQFGKPVTLSCSQTLNHNVMYWYQQKSSQAPKLLFHYYDKDFNNEADTPDNFQSRRPNTSFCFLDIRSPGLGDTAMYLCATSRVAGDGSDTQYFGPGTRLTVL.

Worth noting for this clone: The sequenced fragment ends 3 residues before the CDR3 boundary, so the rest is inferred from the germline J gene. J is TRBJ2-1 and V is TRBV5-1, with TRBD2 matching over 9 bases. The CDR3 length is 14 residues. With V trimmed by 4 bases and J by 3 bases, 2 bases remained unmatched. The germline V gene has CDR1 SGHRS and CDR2 YFSETQ. The CDR3 bases that were read are TGCGCCAGCAGCGTAGCGGGGGACTACAATGAG. Its protein is CASSVAGDYNE. The full CDR3 protein reads CASSVAGDYNEQFF. The full variable domain, in which reference TRBV5-1 and TRBJ2-1 provide the parts outside the CDR3, is KAGVTQTPRYLIKTRGQQVTLSCSPISGHRSVSWYQQTPGQGLQFLFEYFSETQRNKGNFPGRFSGRQFSNSRSEMNVSTLELGDSALYLCASSVAGDYNEQFFGPGTRLTVL.

A remark on this clone: Coverage ceases 3 residues before the CDR3 finishes, and the germline J gene fills in the end. The chain is built from TRBV7-8 and TRBJ2-1; 7 bases line up with TRBD1. Germline V gives CDR1 SGHVS, CDR2 FQNEAQ. The CDR3 sequence is 15 residues long. Unmatched junction bases numbered 1, after V lost 0 bases and J lost 2 bases. CDR3 DNA (partial): TGTGCCAGCAGCTTAGCTGGGACAGCCTACAATGAG. The encoded protein is CASSLAGTAYNE. The complete CDR3 protein is CASSLAGTAYNEQFF.

Regarding this clone: The CDR3 goes on 3 residues after the read ends, and that part is filled in from the germline J gene. The chain joins TRBV7-3 to TRBJ2-5, with a possible D match to TRBD1 (5 bases). V lost 4 bases and J 5 bases, leaving 11 bases between the germline ends. Germline CDR1 reads SGHTA; CDR2 reads FQGTGA. The CDR3 covers 13 residues. This chain's CDR3 is CASSSSGLETQYF. The sequenced part of the CDR3 DNA is TGTGCCAGCAGCTCCTCAGGGTTGGAGACC.

Comments on this clone: The sequence runs out 3 residues before the end of the CDR3; the remainder is reconstructed from the germline J gene. The same CDR3 also results from other DNA sequences found in this sample. The chain is built from TRBV30 and TRBJ1-1; D gene unclear. The CDR3 is made up of 13 amino acids. V was trimmed by 2 bases and J by 0 bases, leaving 7 bases between them. CDR1 and CDR2 (germline): GTSNPN, SVGIG (reference sequence). The CDR3 DNA, read in part, is TGTGCCTGGAGTCGGTCATTGAACACTGAA. Its translation: CAWSRSLNTE. The complete CDR3 sequence is CAWSRSLNTEAFF.

The covered CDR3 bases are TGCAGTGCTATTCCAGGGGCCGCGAACACCGGGGAG. Amino acid sequence: CSAIPGAANTGE. The whole CDR3 sequence is CSAIPGAANTGELFF. The rearrangement links TRBV20-1 to TRBJ2-2; D may be TRBD1 (6 bases). The read is 3 residues too short to cover the CDR3 end, so that end is filled in from the germline J gene. Germline CDR1 reads DFQATT; CDR2 reads SNEGSKA (reference sequence). The CDR3 has 15 amino acids. Trimming cost V 4 bases and J 0 bases, with 12 bases left between them.

This clone counts as medium-sized (0.01 to 0.1%) by frequency. The read ends 3 residues shy of where the CDR3 ends; the end is completed using the germline J gene. The sample contains more than one DNA sequence encoding this CDR3. V gene TRBV18 combines with J gene TRBJ1-2; possible D gene TRBD1, 5 bases. Germline loops: CDR1 KGHSH, CDR2 LQKENI. The CDR3 is made up of 16 amino acids. The DNA read from the CDR3 is TGTGCCAGCTCACCACCTTCTAGCGGGGGAGGGAATGAC. Amino acid sequence: CASSPPSSGGGND. The complete CDR3 sequence is CASSPPSSGGGNDYTF.

The CDR3 here is CSARGALGETQYF. The sequenced part of the CDR3 DNA is TGCAGTGCCCGGGGAGCCCTAGGGGAGACC. The genes are TRBV20-1 and TRBJ2-5, with a weak D call TRBD2 (5 bases). The read ends 3 residues before the CDR3 terminus; that terminus is restored from the germline J gene. The CDR3 extends over 13 amino acids. Per germline, CDR1 DFQATT and CDR2 SNEGSKA (reference sequence). V was pared by 6 bases and J by 5 bases, with 16 bases between.

In regard to this clone: The sequence runs out 3 residues before the end of the CDR3; the remainder is reconstructed from the germline J gene. The same CDR3 is also encoded by other DNA sequences in this sample. V is TRBV5-1 and J is TRBJ1-3, with D maybe TRBD1 (5 bases). There are 16 residues in the CDR3. With 0 bases removed from V and 0 bases from J, the gap between germline ends came to 10 bases. From germline, CDR1 is SGHRS and CDR2 YFSETQ. CDR3 bases read: TGCGCCAGCAGCTTGGGGGGCGGATACTCTGGAAACACC. Translated: CASSLGGGYSGNT. The full CDR3 protein reads CASSLGGGYSGNTIYF.